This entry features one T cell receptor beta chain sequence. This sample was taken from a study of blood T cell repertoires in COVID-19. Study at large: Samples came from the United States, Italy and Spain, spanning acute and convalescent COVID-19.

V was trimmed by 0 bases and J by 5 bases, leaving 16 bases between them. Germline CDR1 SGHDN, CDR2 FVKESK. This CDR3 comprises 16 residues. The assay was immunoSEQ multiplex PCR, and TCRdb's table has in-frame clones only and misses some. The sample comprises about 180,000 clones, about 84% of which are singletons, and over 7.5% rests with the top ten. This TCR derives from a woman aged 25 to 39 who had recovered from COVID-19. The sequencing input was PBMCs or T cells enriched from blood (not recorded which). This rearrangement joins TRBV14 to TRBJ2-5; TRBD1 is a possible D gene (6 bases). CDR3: CASSQDLVGGAETQYF. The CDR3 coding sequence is TGTGCCAGCAGCCAAGATCTTGTAGGGGGAGCGGAGACCCAGTACTTC.